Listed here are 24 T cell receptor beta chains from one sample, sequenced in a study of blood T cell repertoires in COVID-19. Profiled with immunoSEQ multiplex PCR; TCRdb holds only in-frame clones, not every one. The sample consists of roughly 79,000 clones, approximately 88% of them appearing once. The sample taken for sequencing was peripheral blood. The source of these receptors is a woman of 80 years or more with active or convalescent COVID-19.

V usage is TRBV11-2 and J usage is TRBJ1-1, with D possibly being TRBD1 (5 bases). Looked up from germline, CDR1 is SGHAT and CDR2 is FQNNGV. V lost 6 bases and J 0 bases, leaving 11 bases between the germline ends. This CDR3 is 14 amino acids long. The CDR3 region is CASSARAVNTEAFF. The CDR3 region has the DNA TGTGCCAGCAGTGCCAGGGCTGTGAACACTGAAGCTTTCTTT.

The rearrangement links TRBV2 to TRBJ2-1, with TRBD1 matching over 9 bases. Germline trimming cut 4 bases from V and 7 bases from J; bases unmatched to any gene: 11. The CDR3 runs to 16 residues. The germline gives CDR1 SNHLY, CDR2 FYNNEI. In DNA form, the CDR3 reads TGTGCCAGCAGTGGACCCCCGGGACAGGGTCTTAATGAGCAGTTCTTC. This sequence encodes CASSGPPGQGLNEQFF.

The CDR3, as DNA: TGTGCCAGCAGTTTATTTGGGGGACAGGGGAAGCACGGGGAGCTGTTTTTT. Protein sequence: CASSLFGGQGKHGELFF. The chain combines TRBV28 with TRBJ2-2; 10 bases line up with TRBD1. The CDR3 covers 17 residues. The V gene's germline CDR1 is MDHEN and CDR2 SYDVKM. Losses at the gene ends were 1 base for V and 7 bases for J; bases not matched to a gene: 9.

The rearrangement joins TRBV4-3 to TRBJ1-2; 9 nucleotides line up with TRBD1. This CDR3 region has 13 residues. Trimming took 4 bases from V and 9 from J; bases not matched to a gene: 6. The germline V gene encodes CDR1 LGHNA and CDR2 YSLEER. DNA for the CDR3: TGCGCCAGCAGCCCGACGGGACAGGGAAGCTACACCTTC. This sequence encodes CASSPTGQGSYTF.

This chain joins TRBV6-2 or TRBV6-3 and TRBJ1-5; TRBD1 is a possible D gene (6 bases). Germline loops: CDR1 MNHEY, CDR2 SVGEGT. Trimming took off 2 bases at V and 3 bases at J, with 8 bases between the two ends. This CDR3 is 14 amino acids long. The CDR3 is CASSYNRDNQPQHF. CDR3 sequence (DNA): TGTGCCAGCAGTTACAACAGGGACAATCAGCCCCAGCATTTT.

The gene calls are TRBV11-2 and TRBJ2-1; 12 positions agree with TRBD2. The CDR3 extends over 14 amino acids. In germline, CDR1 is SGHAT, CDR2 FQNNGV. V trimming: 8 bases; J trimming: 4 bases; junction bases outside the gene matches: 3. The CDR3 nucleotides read TGTGCCAGCCGGCTAGCGGGAGGGTACAATGAGCAGTTCTTC. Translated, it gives CASRLAGGYNEQFF.

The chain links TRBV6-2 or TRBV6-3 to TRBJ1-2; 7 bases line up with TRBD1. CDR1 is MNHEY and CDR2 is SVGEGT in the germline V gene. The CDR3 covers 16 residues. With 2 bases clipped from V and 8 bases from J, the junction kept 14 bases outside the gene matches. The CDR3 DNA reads TGTGCCAGCAGTTACGGCGAAGTGACAGGGATGCGAGGCTACACCTTC. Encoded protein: CASSYGEVTGMRGYTF.

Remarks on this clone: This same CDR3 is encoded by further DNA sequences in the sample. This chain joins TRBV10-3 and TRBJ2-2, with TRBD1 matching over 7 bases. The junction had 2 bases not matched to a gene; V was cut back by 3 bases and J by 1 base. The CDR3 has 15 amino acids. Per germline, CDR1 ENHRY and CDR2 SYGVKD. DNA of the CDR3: TGTGCCATCAGTGACAGGGGGAGGAACACCGGGGAGCTGTTTTTT. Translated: CAISDRGRNTGELFF.

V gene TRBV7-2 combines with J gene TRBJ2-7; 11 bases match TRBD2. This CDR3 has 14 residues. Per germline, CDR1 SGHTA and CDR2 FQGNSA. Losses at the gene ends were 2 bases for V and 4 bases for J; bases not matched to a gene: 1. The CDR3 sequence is CASSLLAGGYEQYF. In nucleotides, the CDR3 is TGTGCCAGCAGCTTACTAGCGGGAGGTTACGAGCAGTACTTC.

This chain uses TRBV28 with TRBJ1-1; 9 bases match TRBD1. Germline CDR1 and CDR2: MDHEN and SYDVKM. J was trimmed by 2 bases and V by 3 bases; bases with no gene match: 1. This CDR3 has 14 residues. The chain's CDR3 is CASSLGQGNTEAFF. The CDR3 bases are TGTGCCAGCAGTTTGGGACAGGGTAACACTGAAGCTTTCTTT.

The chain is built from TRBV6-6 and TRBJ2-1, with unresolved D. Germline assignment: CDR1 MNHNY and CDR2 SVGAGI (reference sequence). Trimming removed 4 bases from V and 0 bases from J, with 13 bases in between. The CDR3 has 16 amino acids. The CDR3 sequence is CASSLREASSYNEQFF. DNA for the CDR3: TGTGCCAGCAGTTTACGAGAGGCGAGCTCCTACAATGAGCAGTTCTTC.

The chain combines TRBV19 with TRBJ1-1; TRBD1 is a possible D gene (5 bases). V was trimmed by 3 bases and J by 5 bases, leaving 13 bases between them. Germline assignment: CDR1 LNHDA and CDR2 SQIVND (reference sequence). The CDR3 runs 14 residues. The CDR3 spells CASSIRQGGTEAFF. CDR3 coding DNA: TGTGCCAGTAGTATTCGGCAGGGTGGAACTGAAGCTTTCTTT.

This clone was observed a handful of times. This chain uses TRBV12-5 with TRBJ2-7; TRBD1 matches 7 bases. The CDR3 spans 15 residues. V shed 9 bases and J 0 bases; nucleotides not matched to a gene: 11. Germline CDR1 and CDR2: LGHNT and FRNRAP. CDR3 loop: CASYRSGGPSYEQYF. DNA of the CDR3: TGTGCTAGCTACCGCTCAGGGGGACCCTCCTACGAGCAGTACTTC.

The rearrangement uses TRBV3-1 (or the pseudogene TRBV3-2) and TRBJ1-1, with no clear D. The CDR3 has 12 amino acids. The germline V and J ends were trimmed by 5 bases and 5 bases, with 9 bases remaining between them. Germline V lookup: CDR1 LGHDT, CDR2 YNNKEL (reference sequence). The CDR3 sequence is CASSRTRTEAFF. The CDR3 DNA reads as TGTGCCAGCAGCAGGACTCGAACTGAAGCTTTCTTT.

This CDR3 reads CSVEGTRAEAFF. The CDR3 nucleotides read TGCAGCGTTGAAGGGACGAGGGCTGAAGCTTTCTTT. V is TRBV29-1 and J is TRBJ1-1; D gene unclear. V lost 1 base and J 6 bases, leaving 9 bases between the germline ends. The germline V gene encodes CDR1 SQVTM and CDR2 ANQGSEA. This CDR3 is built from 12 residues.

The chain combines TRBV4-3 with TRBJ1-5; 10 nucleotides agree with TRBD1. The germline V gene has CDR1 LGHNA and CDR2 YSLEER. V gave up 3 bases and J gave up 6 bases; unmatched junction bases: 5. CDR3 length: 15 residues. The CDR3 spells CASSQGQGIGQPQHF. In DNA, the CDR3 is TGCGCCAGCAGCCAGGGACAGGGGATTGGTCAGCCCCAGCATTTT.

The CDR3 region is CASSIGQGWRETQYF. CDR3 DNA: TGTGCCAGCAGCATCGGACAGGGATGGCGGGAGACCCAGTACTTC. J is TRBJ2-5 and V is TRBV7-6; 8 bases align to TRBD1. Trimming took 5 bases from V and 5 from J; bases not matched to a gene: 10. The CDR3 consists of 15 residues. Germline assignment: CDR1 SGHVS and CDR2 FNYEAQ.

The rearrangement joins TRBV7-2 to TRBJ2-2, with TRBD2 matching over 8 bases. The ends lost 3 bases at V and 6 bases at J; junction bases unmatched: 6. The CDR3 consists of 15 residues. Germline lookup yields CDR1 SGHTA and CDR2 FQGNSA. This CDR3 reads CASSLRGAGAGELFF. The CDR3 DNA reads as TGTGCCAGCAGCTTGAGGGGAGCGGGGGCCGGGGAGCTGTTTTTT.

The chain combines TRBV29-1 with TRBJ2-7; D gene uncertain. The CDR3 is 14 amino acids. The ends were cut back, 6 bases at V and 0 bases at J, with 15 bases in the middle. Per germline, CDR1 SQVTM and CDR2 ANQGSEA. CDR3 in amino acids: CSVYLAVSSYEQYF. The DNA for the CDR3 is TGCAGCGTCTACCTGGCGGTAAGCTCCTACGAGCAGTACTTC.

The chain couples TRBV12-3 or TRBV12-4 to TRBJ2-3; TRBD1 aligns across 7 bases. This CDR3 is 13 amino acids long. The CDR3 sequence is CGDKGQSTDTQYF. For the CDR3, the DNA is TGTGGAGATAAGGGACAGTCTACAGATACGCAGTATTTT.

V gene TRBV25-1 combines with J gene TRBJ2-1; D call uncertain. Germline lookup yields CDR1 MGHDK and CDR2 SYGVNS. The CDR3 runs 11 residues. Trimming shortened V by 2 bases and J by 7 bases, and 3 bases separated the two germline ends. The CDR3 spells CASSEVNEQFF. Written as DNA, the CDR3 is TGTGCCAGCAGTGAAGTAAATGAGCAGTTCTTC.

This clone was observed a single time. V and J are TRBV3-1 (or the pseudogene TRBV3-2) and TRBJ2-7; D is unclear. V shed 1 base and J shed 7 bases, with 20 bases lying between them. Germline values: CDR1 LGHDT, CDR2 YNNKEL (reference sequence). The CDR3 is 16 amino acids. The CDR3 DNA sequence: TGTGCCAGCAGCCAAGGGGTAGGCCTAGGTGTGTGGGAGCAGTACTTC. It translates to CASSQGVGLGVWEQYF.

CDR3 region: CASSFGREGTDTQYF. Here the CDR3 DNA reads TGTGCCAGCAGCTTTGGACGGGAGGGCACAGATACGCAGTATTTT. V and J are TRBV7-9 and TRBJ2-3; 7 bases match TRBD2. The CDR3 runs 15 residues. Germline assignment: CDR1 SEHNR and CDR2 FQNEAQ (reference sequence). V shed 3 bases, J shed 1 base, and the junction held 4 bases outside the gene matches.

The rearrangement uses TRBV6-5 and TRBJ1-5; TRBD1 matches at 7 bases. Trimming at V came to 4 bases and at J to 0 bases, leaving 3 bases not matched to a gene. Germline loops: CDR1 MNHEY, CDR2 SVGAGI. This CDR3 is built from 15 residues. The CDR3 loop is CASSLDRVSNQPQHF. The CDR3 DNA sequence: TGTGCCAGCAGTTTAGACAGGGTTAGCAATCAGCCCCAGCATTTT.